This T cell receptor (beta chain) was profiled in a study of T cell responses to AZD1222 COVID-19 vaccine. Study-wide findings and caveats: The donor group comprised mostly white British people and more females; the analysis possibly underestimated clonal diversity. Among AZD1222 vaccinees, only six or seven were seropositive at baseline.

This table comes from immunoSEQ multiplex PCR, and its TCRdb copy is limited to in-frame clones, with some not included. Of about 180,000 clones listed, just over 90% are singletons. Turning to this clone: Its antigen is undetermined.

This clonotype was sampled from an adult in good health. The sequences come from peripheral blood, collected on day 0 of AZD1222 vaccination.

CDR3 sequence: CASRRIGAPPGELFF. For the CDR3, the DNA is TGTGCCAGCCGTCGTATCGGGGCCCCCCCCGGGGAGCTGTTTTTT. The V gene is TRBV6-4, the J gene TRBJ2-2; D might be TRBD1 or TRBD2, each matching 5 bases. Germline lookup yields CDR1 MRHNA and CDR2 SNTAGT. V was trimmed by 8 bases and J by 6 bases, leaving 19 bases between them. The CDR3 sequence is 15 residues long.